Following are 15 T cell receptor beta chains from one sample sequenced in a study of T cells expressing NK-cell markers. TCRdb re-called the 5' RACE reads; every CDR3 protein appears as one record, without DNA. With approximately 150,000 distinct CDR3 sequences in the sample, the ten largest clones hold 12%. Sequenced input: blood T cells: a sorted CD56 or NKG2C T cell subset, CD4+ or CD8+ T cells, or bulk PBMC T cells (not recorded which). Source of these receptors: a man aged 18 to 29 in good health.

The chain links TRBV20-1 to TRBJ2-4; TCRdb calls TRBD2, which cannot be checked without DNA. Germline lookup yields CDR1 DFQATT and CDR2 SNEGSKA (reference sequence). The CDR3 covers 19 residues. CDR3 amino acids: CSARETPGLAGVGKNIQYF.

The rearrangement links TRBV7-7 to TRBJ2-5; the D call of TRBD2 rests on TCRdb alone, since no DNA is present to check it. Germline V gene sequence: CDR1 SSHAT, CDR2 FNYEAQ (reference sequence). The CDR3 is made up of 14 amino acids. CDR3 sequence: CASSLALGGETQYF.

CDR3 residues: CASSRREGAETQYF. The chain is built from TRBV3-1 and TRBJ2-5; TCRdb's assignment of TRBD2 cannot be checked, as there is no DNA. Germline V gene sequence: CDR1 LGHDT, CDR2 YNNKEL (reference sequence). This CDR3 is built from 14 residues.

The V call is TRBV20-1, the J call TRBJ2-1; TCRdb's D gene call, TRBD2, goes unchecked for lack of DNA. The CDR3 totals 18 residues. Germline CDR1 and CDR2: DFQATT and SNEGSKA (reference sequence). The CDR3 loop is CSGHLAGGPGLHYNEQFF.

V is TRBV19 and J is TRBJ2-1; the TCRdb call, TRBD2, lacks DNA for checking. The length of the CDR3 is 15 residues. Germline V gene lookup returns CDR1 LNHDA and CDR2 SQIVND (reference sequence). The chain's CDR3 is CASSIEASGRREQFF.

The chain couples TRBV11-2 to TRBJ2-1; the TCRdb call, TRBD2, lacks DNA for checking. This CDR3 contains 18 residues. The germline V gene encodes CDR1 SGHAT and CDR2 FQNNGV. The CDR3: CASSWGLAGEFGYNEQFF. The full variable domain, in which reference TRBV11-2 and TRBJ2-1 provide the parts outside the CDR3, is EAGVAQSPRYKIIEKRQSVAFWCNPISGHATLYWYQQILGQGPKLLIQFQNNGVVDDSQLPKDRFSAERLKGVDSTLKIQPAKLEDSAVYLCASSWGLAGEFGYNEQFFGPGTRLTVL.

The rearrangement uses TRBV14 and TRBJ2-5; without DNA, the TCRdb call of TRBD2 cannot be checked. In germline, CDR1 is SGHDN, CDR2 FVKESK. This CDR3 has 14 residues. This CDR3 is CASSQAGSQETQYF.

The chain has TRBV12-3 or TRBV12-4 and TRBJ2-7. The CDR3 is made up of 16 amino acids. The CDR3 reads CASSFLSYGSSYEQYF.

This CDR3 is CASSQDRGHEQFF. V gene TRBV4-1 combines with J gene TRBJ2-1; the TCRdb D gene call, TRBD1, has no DNA to confirm it. The CDR3 has 13 residues. Looked up from germline, CDR1 is MGHRA and CDR2 is YSYEKL.

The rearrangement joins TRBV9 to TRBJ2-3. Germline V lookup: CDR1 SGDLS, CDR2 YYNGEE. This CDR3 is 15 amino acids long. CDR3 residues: CASSVEGGPTDTQYF.

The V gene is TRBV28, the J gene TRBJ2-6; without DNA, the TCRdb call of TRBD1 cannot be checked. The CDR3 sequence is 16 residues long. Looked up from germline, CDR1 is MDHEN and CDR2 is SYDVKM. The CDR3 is CATTDRGRAGANVLTF.

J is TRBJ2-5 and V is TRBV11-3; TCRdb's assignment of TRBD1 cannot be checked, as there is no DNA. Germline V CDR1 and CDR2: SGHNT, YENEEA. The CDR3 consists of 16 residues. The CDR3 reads CASSAMGDRDQETQYF.

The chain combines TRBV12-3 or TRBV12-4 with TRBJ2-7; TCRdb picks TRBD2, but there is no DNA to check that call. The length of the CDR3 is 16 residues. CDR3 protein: CASTLSRDFPFYEQYF.

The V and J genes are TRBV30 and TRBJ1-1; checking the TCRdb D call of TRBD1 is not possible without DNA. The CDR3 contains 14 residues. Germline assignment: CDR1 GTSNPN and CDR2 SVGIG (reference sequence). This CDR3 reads CAWNPGTGGTEAFF.

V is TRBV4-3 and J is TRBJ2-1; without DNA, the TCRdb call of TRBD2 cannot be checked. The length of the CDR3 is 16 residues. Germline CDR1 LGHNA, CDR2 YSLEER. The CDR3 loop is CASSQGAFGPTVEQFF.